This TCR beta chain was obtained from a study of molecular identifiers for immune sequencing clone quantification. Libraries from naive CD8 cells were generated from around 18,000 to 910,000 sorted cells (with 10%, 30% or 50% RNA). A CD8+CD4-CCR7+CD45RA+ gate was used to sort naive CD8 T cells. With 1 base removed from V and 7 bases from J, the gap between germline ends came to 11 bases. The germline gives CDR1 DFQATT, CDR2 SNEGSKA (reference sequence). The CDR3 has 12 residues. Ten or more counts support this clonotype. Via MiXCR, TCRdb re-called the PCR reads, giving one row per CDR3 protein. The sample carries roughly 90,000 distinct CDR3 sequences, roughly 19% recorded once.

The sequence was obtained from a human donor in good health. Some libraries in this study had Jurkat cell RNA spiked in. Sequencing used naive CD8+ T cells from blood, with Jurkat cell RNA spiked in. This sample's subset: FACS-sorted CD8+CD4-CCR7+CD45RA+ naive T cells. The rearrangement links TRBV20-1 to TRBJ2-7, with D unclear. The CDR3 bases are TGCAGTGCTAGAGGAATAGACCCAGAGCAGTACTTC. Translation gives CSARGIDPEQYF.